This T cell receptor beta chain was sequenced in a study of blood T cell repertoires in COVID-19. Overall study: Specimens from acute and convalescent COVID-19 originated in the United States, Italy and Spain. In each case, the material was cDNA or gDNA derived from T cells, B-cell-depleted T cells, or PBMCs.

Germline values: CDR1 SGHAT, CDR2 FQNNGV. The germline V and J ends were trimmed by 0 bases and 0 bases, with 12 bases remaining between them. This CDR3 has 18 amino acids. In the study's own analysis: The assay estimated nucleated cells by amplifying reference gene primers. Here immunoSEQ multiplex PCR was the method, and the copy in TCRdb shows in-frame clones only, minus some. The D gene and trimming were derived from the DNA, and the V and J assignments and clone size from that table. Altogether over 200,000 clones are present, 70% to 80% being singletons, with the ten largest covering 3% to 3.5%.

V gene TRBV11-2 combines with J gene TRBJ1-6; D not resolved. The source is an elderly woman with acute or convalescent COVID-19. Sequenced material: peripheral blood. The CDR3 is CASSLEVVGSSYNSPLHF. CDR3 nucleotide sequence: TGTGCCAGCAGCTTAGAGGTCGTCGGGAGCTCCTATAATTCACCCCTCCACTTT.